Given below is one T cell receptor beta chain in context. The target antigen is unknown. This sample is part of a study of cytomegalovirus exposure and HLA in healthy donors. Notes on the study in general: Some TCR beta chains (more than 150 of them) were listed as cytomegalovirus-associated. When analyzed later, a missense DCLRE1C variant was found to be linked to TCR beta V- and J-gene trimming. What was likely a sequencing artifact was a cluster of highly shared sequence variants.

Both 60 Vbeta primers and 13 Jbeta primers went into the PCR. TCRdb's table, derived via immunoSEQ multiplex PCR, lists solely in-frame clones and lacks some. Among approximately 160,000 clones listed, 75% to 85% were seen once. The trim removed 5 bases at V and 1 base at J, leaving 8 bases unmatched. The CDR3 runs to 17 residues. CDR1 and CDR2 (germline): SGDLS, YYNGEE. What was sequenced was PBMCs. The V gene is TRBV9, the J gene TRBJ2-2; 10 bases line up with TRBD2. This TCR derives from a male donor in good health and CMV-seropositive. The CDR3 DNA is TGTGCCAGCAGTGGGGACCAGCGGGGGGGGAACACCGGGGAGCTGTTTTTT. It codes for CASSGDQRGGNTGELFF.